This record looks at one TCR beta chain sequence and its context. Its specificity is unknown. With 60 Vbeta and 13 Jbeta primers, the PCR was carried out. Assay: immunoSEQ multiplex PCR; the TCRdb copy retains only in-frame clones and omits some. The sample holds roughly 110,000 clones, about 74% seen once. The data derive from a study of cytomegalovirus exposure and HLA in healthy donors. Overall study context: Within the Caucasian-associated ancestry cluster were more than 75% of the approximately 390 genotyped donors.

Study findings and constraints: An analysis done earlier found most TCR beta V segments productive about 87% or about 30% of the time.

CDR3 size: 17 residues. Per germline, CDR1 SGHVS and CDR2 FQNEAQ. The J segment lost 6 bases and the V segment lost 5 bases, leaving 17 bases of the junction unmatched. The sequence was collected from a female donor in good health and CMV-seronegative. The chain carries TRBV7-8 and TRBJ1-2; 8 bases fit TRBD1. The sample comprised PBMCs. The CDR3, as DNA: TGTGCCAGCAGCCCGACCCCTGGACAGGGATCTTTGAATGGCTACACCTTC. Protein: CASSPTPGQGSLNGYTF.